This T cell receptor (beta chain) was captured in a study of shared clonotypes between healthy human individuals. Sequencing was performed with immunoSEQ multiplex PCR; in TCRdb, only in-frame clones are kept and a portion is missing. The sample lists some 490,000 clones; more than 75% were seen once. Sequencing was carried out using PBMCs. This TCR was recovered from a woman between 35 and 50 years old in good health. Some clones in this sample may be carry-over from other donors' samples.

The CDR3 nucleotides are TGTGCCAGCGGGGGCCCCGGGAAAGCGGGAGAGGGGAAGATAACCTACAATGAGCAGTTCTTC. Its translation is CASGGPGKAGEGKITYNEQFF. This chain joins TRBV9 and TRBJ2-1; TRBD2 aligns across 8 bases. The germline gives CDR1 SGDLS, CDR2 YYNGEE. V lost 7 bases and J lost 2; bases outside the gene matches: 26. CDR3 length: 21 residues.